This T cell receptor beta chain emerged from a study of blood T cell repertoires in COVID-19. This CDR3 spans 18 amino acids. V shed 3 bases and J shed 3 bases, with 21 bases lying between them. Germline CDR1 reads KGHSH; CDR2 reads LQKENI. The method was immunoSEQ multiplex PCR; TCRdb's version includes in-frame clones alone and lacks a portion of them. The sample records some 190,000 clones, almost 90% being singletons. What was sequenced was peripheral blood. The rearrangement links TRBV18 to TRBJ2-1, with D perhaps matching TRBD2 (5 bases). This sequence was found in a man between 18 and 35 years old with active or convalescent COVID-19. The CDR3 DNA sequence: TGTGCCAGCTCACCCCCTACCCCCGGGAACCCAAGCTACAATGAGCAGTTCTTC. This codes for CASSPPTPGNPSYNEQFF.